This T cell receptor beta chain is drawn from a study of blood T cell repertoires in COVID-19. As for the study in general: Spain, Italy and the United States supplied samples that represented acute and convalescent COVID-19. PBMCs, B-cell-depleted T cells, or T cells were the source of the cDNA or gDNA that made up the material.

As originally analysed: Scientists estimated how many nucleated cells there were by amplifying reference gene primers. Assay used: immunoSEQ multiplex PCR; TCRdb lists only in-frame clones, some missing. V and J calls plus clone size are reproduced from that table; the DNA served to infer D and trimming. The sample shows about 200,000 clones, approximately 91% of them seen only once. Germline loops: CDR1 LGHNT, CDR2 FRNRAP. Trimming left V 6 bases short and J 5 bases short, with 5 bases between. This CDR3 has 12 residues. This chain connects TRBV12-5 to TRBJ1-6; D unclear. The specimen was peripheral blood. The receptor comes from a woman aged 40 to 55 who had recovered from COVID-19. CDR3: CASGPNNSPLHF. The CDR3 DNA follows: TGTGCTAGTGGCCCCAATAATTCACCCCTCCACTTT. The full variable domain, its missing parts supplied by reference TRBV12-5 and TRBJ1-6, is DARVTQTPRHKVTEMGQEVTMRCQPILGHNTVFWYRQTMMQGLELLAYFRNRAPLDDSGMPKDRFSAEMPDATLATLKIQPSEPRDSAVYFCASGPNNSPLHFGNGTRLTVT.